The 3 T cell receptor beta chains listed next were all sequenced from one sample in a study of blood T cell repertoires in COVID-19. TCRdb keeps only in-frame clones here, not all; method: immunoSEQ multiplex PCR. This repertoire shows over 90,000 clones, about 86% found once; its top ten account for over 10%. Sequencing input: peripheral blood. All receptors come from a woman aged 55 to 70 in a cohort sampled during active or convalescent COVID-19.

In regard to this clone: One junction end disagrees with the germline gene, perhaps due to a read error. V usage is TRBV29-1 and J usage is TRBJ2-2; 9 nucleotides align to TRBD2. The germline V gene encodes CDR1 SQVTM and CDR2 ANQGSEA. This CDR3 contains 13 residues. The CDR3 DNA is TGCAGCGTTAGCGGGAGGAACAACGGGGAGCTGTTTTTT. This translates into CSVSGRNNGELFF.

The chain employs TRBV7-8 and TRBJ1-6, with D possibly being TRBD1 (6 bases). CDR1 is SGHVS, CDR2 FQNEAQ, per germline. This CDR3 contains 18 residues. The V end was cut by 1 base, the J end by 7 bases, with 20 bases between. Here the CDR3 DNA reads TGTGCCAGCAGCTTAGGGGGGCCCCGGGCCTCCAAGAATTCACCCCTCCACTTT. It codes for CASSLGGPRASKNSPLHF.

The chain couples TRBV9 to TRBJ1-5; 9 bases are a match to TRBD1. Trimming removed 4 bases from V and 0 bases from J; junction bases left unmatched: 5. The germline gives CDR1 SGDLS, CDR2 YYNGEE. The CDR3 runs to 16 residues. This CDR3 reads CASSSGQGVSNQPQHF. CDR3 nucleotide sequence: TGTGCCAGCAGCTCGGGACAGGGAGTTAGCAATCAGCCCCAGCATTTT.